The 32 T cell receptor beta chains in this list originate from one sample, sequenced in a study of PD-L1 blockade in urothelial cancer. Time point noted: pretreatment peripheral blood. Generated by immunoSEQ multiplex PCR, the TCRdb table keeps only in-frame clones and is missing some. The sample lists some 50,000 clones; roughly 87% were seen once. Sequenced material: PBMCs, taken around atezolizumab (anti-PD-L1) treatment. These receptors were collected from a woman in her sixties or seventies with urothelial cancer.

V and J are TRBV4-3 and TRBJ1-2; possibly TRBD1 for D (6 bases). The V and J ends lost 0 bases and 4 bases respectively, with 12 bases between them. The CDR3 is 15 amino acids. CDR1 is LGHNA, CDR2 YSLEER, per germline. CDR3 amino acids: CASSQEQDRIYGYTF. The CDR3 bases are TGCGCCAGCAGCCAAGAGCAAGACAGGATCTATGGCTACACCTTC.

This clone was observed a few times. The rearrangement uses TRBV25-1 and TRBJ1-6; perhaps TRBD1 as D (6 bases). The V gene's germline CDR1 is MGHDK and CDR2 SYGVNS. The V and J ends lost 5 bases and 7 bases respectively, with 15 bases between them. The CDR3 is 15 amino acids. CDR3 nucleotide sequence: TGTGCCAGCAGTAGTGGACAGATACTAAATTCACCCCTCCACTTT. The encoded protein is CASSSGQILNSPLHF.

Note on this clone: One end of the junction is discordant with germline, which a read error may explain. The chain uses TRBV11-2 and TRBJ2-3; possibly TRBD1 for D (6 bases). The CDR3 extends over 15 amino acids. In germline, CDR1 is SGHAT, CDR2 FQNNGV. The CDR3 sequence is CASSLSATGTYTQYF. The CDR3 DNA is TGTGCCAGCAGCTTAAGTGCGACAGGCACATATACGCAGTATTTT.

The chain employs TRBV5-1 and TRBJ1-1, with 7 bases identical to TRBD1. The V and J ends lost 4 bases and 6 bases, in that order; junction bases with no gene match: 9. Germline V gives CDR1 SGHRS, CDR2 YFSETQ. The CDR3 length is 14 residues. The CDR3 protein is CASSQLDRRAEAFF. CDR3 nucleotides: TGCGCCAGCAGCCAACTGGACAGGAGAGCTGAAGCTTTCTTT. The whole variable domain, remainder taken from reference TRBV5-1 and TRBJ1-1, is KAGVTQTPRYLIKTRGQQVTLSCSPISGHRSVSWYQQTPGQGLQFLFEYFSETQRNKGNFPGRFSGRQFSNSRSEMNVSTLELGDSALYLCASSQLDRRAEAFFGQGTRLTVV.

The chain is built from TRBV5-4 and TRBJ2-7, with TRBD2 as a possible D gene (6 bases). Germline assignment: CDR1 SGHNT and CDR2 YYREEE (reference sequence). V lost 4 bases to trimming and J lost 3 bases, with 17 bases between them. This CDR3 region has 15 residues. The CDR3 coding sequence is TGTGCCAGCAGCAGTCCGGGACTGAAAAGCTACGAGCAGTACTTC. It codes for CASSSPGLKSYEQYF.

This rearrangement joins TRBV19 to TRBJ2-7; no clear D. Trimming pared 3 bases from V and 5 bases from J, leaving 11 bases between. The CDR3 is 13 amino acids. The V gene's germline CDR1 is LNHDA and CDR2 SQIVND (reference sequence). CDR3 nucleotides: TGTGCCAGTAGTATCTCTCAGGTCGACGAGCAGTACTTC. This translates into CASSISQVDEQYF.

The chain uses TRBV5-6 and TRBJ1-5; the D gene is possibly TRBD1 (5 bases). V was cut by 4 bases and J by 2 bases, with 13 bases left in between. CDR3 length equals 15 residues. Germline CDR1 reads SGHDT; CDR2 reads YYEEEE. The CDR3 DNA follows: TGTGCCAGCAGCGGTAGGGGTAAGGGCAATCAGCCCCAGCATTTT. Translating gives CASSGRGKGNQPQHF.

The V and J genes are TRBV4-3 and TRBJ2-2, with 8 nucleotides matching TRBD1. The CDR3 runs to 15 residues. Germline V gene sequence: CDR1 LGHNA, CDR2 YSLEER. J gave up 7 bases and V 1 base, and 5 bases lay outside the gene matches. CDR3 loop: CASSQAHGTGGELFF. In DNA, the CDR3 is TGCGCCAGCAGCCAAGCCCACGGGACAGGCGGGGAGCTGTTTTTT.

CDR3 DNA: TGTGCCAGCAGCCAAGATTTCGGGGGGTCAAGCACCATATATTTT. Translation gives CASSQDFGGSSTIYF. The chain couples TRBV4-2 to TRBJ1-3; perhaps TRBD1 as D (5 bases). The V gene's germline CDR1 is LGHNA and CDR2 YNFKEQ. The CDR3 totals 15 residues. Trimming cost V 0 bases and J 9 bases, with 15 bases left between them.

This chain connects TRBV5-4 to TRBJ2-3; 8 bases match TRBD2. J gave up 2 bases and V 4 bases, and 6 bases lay outside the gene matches. The CDR3 runs to 15 residues. The germline CDR1 and CDR2 sequences are SGHNT and YYREEE (reference sequence). The CDR3 bases are TGTGCCAGCAGCCCGGGGGGGGGCCCCACAGATACGCAGTATTTT. This sequence encodes CASSPGGGPTDTQYF.

The J gene is TRBJ2-6, the V gene TRBV18; 9 bases map to TRBD1. The V and J ends lost 5 bases and 0 bases, in that order; junction bases with no gene match: 14. The CDR3 is made up of 20 amino acids. Germline V CDR1 and CDR2: KGHSH, LQKENI. CDR3 bases: TGTGCCAGCTCAGCCACGCATCCGGGACAGGGTTCCTCTGGGGCCAACGTCCTGACTTTC. Its protein is CASSATHPGQGSSGANVLTF.

In its sample, this clone was seen once. This chain uses TRBV15 with TRBJ2-7; TRBD2 agrees at 13 bases. The CDR3 loop spans 16 amino acids. CDR1 and CDR2 from the germline V gene are LNHNV and YYDKDF (reference sequence). V was clipped by 1 base and J by 2 bases; unmatched bases: 2. The CDR3 reads CATSRVGTSGTYEQYF. The CDR3 region has the DNA TGTGCCACCAGCAGAGTCGGGACTAGCGGGACCTACGAGCAGTACTTC.

This chain connects TRBV4-3 to TRBJ2-3; D is perhaps TRBD2 (5 bases). This CDR3 has 17 residues. Germline values: CDR1 LGHNA, CDR2 YSLEER. Trimming cost V 0 bases and J 3 bases, with 16 bases left between them. As DNA, the CDR3 is TGCGCCAGCAGCCAAGATCTGATGAGGGAGCTAACAGATACGCAGTATTTT. As protein: CASSQDLMRELTDTQYF.

This sequence joins TRBV2 and TRBJ2-1; 12 nucleotides align to TRBD1. V lost 6 bases to trimming and J lost 6 bases; unmatched junction nucleotides: 6. The CDR3 is 15 residues long. The germline V gene has CDR1 SNHLY and CDR2 FYNNEI. In DNA, the CDR3 is TGTGCCAGCAGCCCCCGGGACAGGGGGCCCAATGAGCAGTTCTTC. Protein: CASSPRDRGPNEQFF.

The rearrangement links TRBV27 to TRBJ2-5; D perhaps matches TRBD2 (6 bases). The CDR3 spans 15 residues. Trimming removed 5 bases at V and 5 bases at J, with 18 bases between. Germline values: CDR1 MNHEY, CDR2 SMNVEV (reference sequence). DNA for the CDR3: TGTGCCAGCAGTAATCTCGAAAGGAGGGAGGAGACCCAGTACTTC. Amino acid sequence: CASSNLERREETQYF.

The rearrangement uses TRBV15 and TRBJ2-3; D perhaps matches TRBD1 (6 bases). The length of the CDR3 is 16 residues. Trimming took off 1 base at V and 5 bases at J, with 16 bases between the two ends. Germline loops: CDR1 LNHNV, CDR2 YYDKDF (reference sequence). Here the CDR3 reads CATSRGLAVGGDTQYF. In DNA, the CDR3 is TGTGCCACCAGCAGAGGGCTAGCCGTAGGGGGAGATACGCAGTATTTT.

The rearrangement uses TRBV10-1 and TRBJ2-5; D perhaps matches TRBD1 (6 bases). CDR1 and CDR2 from the germline V gene are WNHNN and SYGVQD (reference sequence). V was pared by 0 bases and J by 3 bases, with 14 bases between. This CDR3 has 16 amino acids. CDR3 nucleotide sequence: TGCGCCAGCAGTGAGTCGGGGCAGGGGTCGGAAGAGACCCAGTACTTC. This encodes CASSESGQGSEETQYF.

V is TRBV7-9 and J is TRBJ2-1, with 10 bases fitting TRBD2. Germline V CDR1 and CDR2: SEHNR, FQNEAQ (reference sequence). CDR3 length equals 15 residues. V shed 6 bases, J shed 4 bases, and the junction held 6 bases outside the gene matches. The CDR3: CASSPGTSEYNEQFF. The CDR3 coding sequence is TGTGCCAGCAGTCCCGGGACTAGCGAGTACAATGAGCAGTTCTTC.

DNA for the CDR3: TGTGCCATGCGAAGCGGGAGCACAGATACGCAGTATTTT. Translation: CAMRSGSTDTQYF. The chain joins TRBV10-3 to TRBJ2-3; weak D call: TRBD2 (6 bases). This CDR3 comprises 13 residues. Trimming left V 9 bases short and J 0 bases short, with 10 bases between. CDR1 is ENHRY and CDR2 is SYGVKD in the germline V gene.

The chain employs TRBV5-4 and TRBJ2-1, with unresolved D. The CDR3 extends over 14 amino acids. Trimming took off 4 bases at V and 1 base at J, with 9 bases between the two ends. Germline V gene lookup returns CDR1 SGHNT and CDR2 YYREEE (reference sequence). CDR3 DNA sequence: TGTGCCAGCAGCAGCCCGGGTTCCTACAATGAGCAGTTCTTC. Amino acids: CASSSPGSYNEQFF.

This clone was seen only once. The chain carries TRBV14 and TRBJ2-7; a possible D gene is TRBD1 (5 bases). Germline-derived CDR1 and CDR2 are SGHDN and FVKESK. This CDR3 contains 13 residues. Trimming took 2 bases from V and 6 from J, leaving 11 bases between them. In DNA form, the CDR3 reads TGTGCCAGCAGCCAAAGGGTAGGGGTCGAGCAGTACTTC. Its protein product is CASSQRVGVEQYF.

The genes are TRBV7-2 and TRBJ2-5; 7 nucleotides line up with TRBD2. Unmatched junction bases numbered 10, after V lost 2 bases and J lost 1 base. The CDR3 loop spans 17 amino acids. Germline lookup yields CDR1 SGHTA and CDR2 FQGNSA. The CDR3 loop is CASSLFPGGTIQETQYF. The CDR3 nucleotides read TGTGCCAGCAGCTTATTTCCGGGAGGAACCATCCAAGAGACCCAGTACTTC.

This chain connects TRBV13 to TRBJ1-1; 7 bases line up with TRBD1. J gave up 7 bases and V 5 bases, and 13 bases lay outside the gene matches. The CDR3 spans 15 residues. Germline V gene lookup returns CDR1 PRHDT and CDR2 FYEKMQ (reference sequence). CDR3 amino acids: CASSAPGQNNDEAFF. The CDR3 DNA reads TGTGCCAGCAGCGCACCGGGACAGAACAACGATGAAGCTTTCTTT.

This clone was recorded only once. The chain joins TRBV5-4 to TRBJ2-7; TRBD1 agrees at 8 bases. The CDR3 has 15 residues. The J segment lost 3 bases and the V segment lost 1 base, leaving 6 bases of the junction unmatched. Germline CDR1 SGHNT, CDR2 YYREEE (reference sequence). This CDR3 is CASSLSQGALYEQYF. CDR3 nucleotides: TGTGCCAGCAGCTTGTCGCAGGGGGCACTCTACGAGCAGTACTTC.

The chain combines TRBV6-6 with TRBJ2-2, with D perhaps TRBD2 (7 bases). Looked up from germline, CDR1 is MNHNY and CDR2 is SVGAGI (reference sequence). The CDR3 spans 13 residues. V lost 4 bases to trimming and J lost 7 bases, with 10 bases between them. CDR3 loop: CASSSGGFGELFF. CDR3 bases: TGTGCCAGCAGTTCGGGGGGCTTCGGGGAGCTGTTTTTT.

The V gene is TRBV6-5, the J gene TRBJ2-7; 10 nucleotides agree with TRBD1. V shed 2 bases, J shed 2 bases, and the junction held 3 bases outside the gene matches. CDR3 length equals 15 residues. Germline lookup yields CDR1 MNHEY and CDR2 SVGAGI. This CDR3 reads CASSYQDRGTYEQYF. The CDR3 coding sequence is TGTGCCAGCAGTTACCAGGACAGGGGGACCTACGAGCAGTACTTC.

This chain connects TRBV7-2 to TRBJ2-7; TRBD2 matches at 13 bases. The germline CDR1 and CDR2 sequences are SGHTA and FQGNSA. This CDR3 region has 15 residues. V lost 2 bases and J lost 6; bases outside the gene matches: 4. The CDR3 coding sequence is TGTGCCAGCAGCTTACCCCGACTAGCGGGAGGCGAGCAGTACTTC. Translation: CASSLPRLAGGEQYF.

The rearrangement uses TRBV20-1 and TRBJ2-7, with D uncertain. The CDR3 runs 11 residues. CDR1 and CDR2 from the germline V gene are DFQATT and SNEGSKA (reference sequence). Trimming cost V 5 bases and J 3 bases, with 8 bases left between them. CDR3 amino acids: CSAPDNYEQYF. The CDR3 nucleotides read TGCAGTGCTCCTGACAACTACGAGCAGTACTTC.

Here the CDR3 reads CASSYLAGGHEQFF. The CDR3 DNA reads as TGTGCCAGCAGCTACCTGGCGGGAGGGCATGAGCAGTTCTTC. The chain links TRBV7-2 to TRBJ2-1; 9 nucleotides agree with TRBD2. The CDR3 has 14 residues. The germline V gene encodes CDR1 SGHTA and CDR2 FQGNSA. With 4 bases clipped from V and 8 bases from J, the junction kept 6 bases outside the gene matches.

The chain employs TRBV21-1 and TRBJ2-3; the table's D call, TRBD2, has no DNA check behind it. TRBV21-1 corresponds to a pseudogene. The length of the CDR3 is 10 residues. This CDR3 is CASRRDTQYF. Here the CDR3 DNA reads TGTGCCAGCAGGAGGGATACGCAGTATTTT.

This chain connects TRBV11-2 to TRBJ2-7; 7 bases are shared with TRBD2. This CDR3 comprises 13 residues. The V gene end was trimmed by 7 bases and the J gene end by 2 bases; junction bases not matched to a gene: 5. Germline CDR1 reads SGHAT; CDR2 reads FQNNGV. For the CDR3, the DNA is TGTGCCAGCACCGCTAGCGGTGCCTACGAGCAGTACTTC. This translates into CASTASGAYEQYF.

The CDR3 reads CATSRPVVSADTQYF. CDR3 nucleotides: TGTGCCACCAGCAGGCCCGTGGTCTCGGCAGATACGCAGTATTTT. This chain uses TRBV15 with TRBJ2-3, with unresolved D. The CDR3 sequence is 15 residues long. Per the germline V gene, CDR1 is LNHNV and CDR2 is YYDKDF (reference sequence). Trimming cost V 3 bases and J 4 bases, with 14 bases left between them. Full variable domain (remainder filled in from reference TRBV15 and TRBJ2-3): DAMVIQNPRYQVTQFGKPVTLSCSQTLNHNVMYWYQQKSSQAPKLLFHYYDKDFNNEADTPDNFQSRRPNTSFCFLDIRSPGLGDTAMYLCATSRPVVSADTQYFGPGTRLTVL.